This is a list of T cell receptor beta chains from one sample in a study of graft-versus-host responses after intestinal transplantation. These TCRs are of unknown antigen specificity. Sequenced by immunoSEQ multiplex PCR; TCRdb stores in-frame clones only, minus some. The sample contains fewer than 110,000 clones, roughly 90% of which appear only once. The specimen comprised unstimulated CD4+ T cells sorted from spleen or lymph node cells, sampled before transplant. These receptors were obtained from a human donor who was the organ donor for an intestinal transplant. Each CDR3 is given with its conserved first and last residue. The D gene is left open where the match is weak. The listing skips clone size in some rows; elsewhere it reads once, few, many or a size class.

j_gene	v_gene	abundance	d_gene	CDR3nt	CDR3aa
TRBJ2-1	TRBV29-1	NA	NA	TGCAGCGCCCCCGGGACTTCAACCTACAATGAGCAGTTCTTC	CSAPGTSTYNEQFF
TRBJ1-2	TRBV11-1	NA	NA	TGTGCCAGCAGCAAAGACGGGAACTATGGCTACACCTTC	CASSKDGNYGYTF
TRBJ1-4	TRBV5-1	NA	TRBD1	TGCGCCAGCAGCTTGGGACAGGGTCGTGAAAAACTGTTTTTT	CASSLGQGREKLFF
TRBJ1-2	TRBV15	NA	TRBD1	TGTGCCACCAGCAGAGATACAGGGGCCTATGGCTACACCTTC	CATSRDTGAYGYTF
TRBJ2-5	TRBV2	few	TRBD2	TGTGCCAGCATTGGGTCTAGCGGGAGGGCCCGGGAGACCCAGTACTTC	CASIGSSGRARETQYF
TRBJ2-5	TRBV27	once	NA	TGTGCCAGCAGTTTATTGGTCCAAGAGACCCAGTACTTC	CASSLLVQETQYF
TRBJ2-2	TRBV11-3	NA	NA	TGTGCCAGCAGCTCCCTCGCAGGGCAAAACACCGGGGAGCTGTTTTTT	CASSSLAGQNTGELFF
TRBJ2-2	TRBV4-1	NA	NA	TGCGCCAGCAGCCCTCTTTGGGCCGGGGAGCTGTTTTTT	CASSPLWAGELFF
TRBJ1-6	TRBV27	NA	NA	TGTGCCAGCACTCAACTCGGGTCCCCCTATAATTCACCCCTCCACTTT	CASTQLGSPYNSPLHF
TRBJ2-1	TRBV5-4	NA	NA	TGTGCCAGCACTCTAGCCCTAGGGCATGAGCAGTTCTTC	CASTLALGHEQFF
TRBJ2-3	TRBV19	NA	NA	TGTGCCAGTAGGGATGGCGGGACCACAGATACGCAGTATTTT	CASRDGGTTDTQYF
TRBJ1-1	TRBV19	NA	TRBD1	TGTGCCAGTAGTTCGGGACAGGGGTACACTGAAGCTTTCTTT	CASSSGQGYTEAFF
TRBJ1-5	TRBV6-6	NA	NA	TGTGCCAGCAGTTACTCAAGGGCTCGTCAGCCCCAGCATTTT	CASSYSRARQPQHF
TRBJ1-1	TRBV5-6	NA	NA	TGTGCCAGCAGTCCGTGGTTATCGGGTCACTACACTGAAGCTTTCTTT	CASSPWLSGHYTEAFF
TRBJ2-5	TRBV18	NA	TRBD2	TGTGCCAGCTCAAGGCGGGGGAAGGGAGAGACCCAGTACTTC	CASSRRGKGETQYF
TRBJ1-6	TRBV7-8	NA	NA	TGTGCCAGCAGCTTAGAAGGGAGTTATAATTCACCCCTCCACTTT	CASSLEGSYNSPLHF
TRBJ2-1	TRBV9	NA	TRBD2	TGTGCCAGCAGCGTAGTGGGTGGGCGGGAGGGTGAGCAGTTCTTC	CASSVVGGREGEQFF
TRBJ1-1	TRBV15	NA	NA	TGTGCCACCAGCAGAGATATTGTGAACACTGAAGCTTTCTTT	CATSRDIVNTEAFF
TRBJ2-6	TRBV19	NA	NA	TGTGCCACCCAACCCGGACATGCTGGGGCCAACGTCCTGACTTTC	CATQPGHAGANVLTF
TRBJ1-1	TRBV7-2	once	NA	TGTGCCAGCAGCTCCTTTGGAGGGGTGGGGGCTTTCTTT	CASSSFGGVGAFF
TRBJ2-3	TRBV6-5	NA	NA	TGTGCCAGCAGATCCCCCCTGGGCACAGATACGCAGTATTTT	CASRSPLGTDTQYF
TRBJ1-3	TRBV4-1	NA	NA	TGCGCCAGCAGCCAACCTGCGACGGGAAACACCATATATTTT	CASSQPATGNTIYF
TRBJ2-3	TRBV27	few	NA	TGTGCCAGCAGTGACCGGAATACCGGAACAGATACGCAGTATTTT	CASSDRNTGTDTQYF
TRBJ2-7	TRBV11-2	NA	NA	TGTGCCAGCAGCTTAATTGCGAGCTCCTACGAGCAGTACTTC	CASSLIASSYEQYF
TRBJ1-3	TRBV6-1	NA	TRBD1	TGTGCCAGTTGGGGTGGGACAGCTATAAACACCATATATTTT	CASWGGTAINTIYF
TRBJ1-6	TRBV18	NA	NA	TGTGCCAGCTCACCAGGGGGGAATTCACCCCTCCACTTT	CASSPGGNSPLHF
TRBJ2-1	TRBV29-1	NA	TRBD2	TGCAGCGGGGGACTAGGGGATGAGCAGTTCTTC	CSGGLGDEQFF
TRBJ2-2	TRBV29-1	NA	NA	TGCAGCCCTAGCCCAGGCAGGGAGGCCGGGGAGCTGTTTTTT	CSPSPGREAGELFF